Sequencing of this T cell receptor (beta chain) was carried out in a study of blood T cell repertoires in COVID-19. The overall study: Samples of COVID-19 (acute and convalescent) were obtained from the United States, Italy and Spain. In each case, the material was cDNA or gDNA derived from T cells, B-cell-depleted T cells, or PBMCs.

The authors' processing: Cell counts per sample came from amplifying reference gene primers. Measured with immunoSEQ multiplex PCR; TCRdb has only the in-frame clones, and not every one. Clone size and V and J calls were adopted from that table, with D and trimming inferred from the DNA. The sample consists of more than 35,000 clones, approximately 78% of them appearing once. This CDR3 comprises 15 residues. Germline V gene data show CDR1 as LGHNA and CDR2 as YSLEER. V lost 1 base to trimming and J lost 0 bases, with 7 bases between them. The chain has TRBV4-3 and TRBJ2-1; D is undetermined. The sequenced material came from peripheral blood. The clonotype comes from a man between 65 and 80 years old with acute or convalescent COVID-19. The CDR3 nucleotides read TGCGCCAGCAGCCAAGGACGGAGCTCCTACAATGAGCAGTTCTTC. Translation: CASSQGRSSYNEQFF.